The 24 T cell receptor beta chains below were found in one sample sequenced in a study of Graves' ophthalmopathy and Graves' hyperthyroidism. The sequenced template was RNA, covering the TCR beta CDR3 region. Amplification began with first-round RT-PCR using HTBI primers, then second-round multiplex PCR was performed. TCRdb reprocessed the multiplex PCR reads with MiXCR, giving one entry per CDR3 protein. In the table there are 240,000 or so distinct CDR3 sequences, 45% of which are singletons. Sequenced input: peripheral blood. These receptors were collected from an adult man with Graves' ophthalmopathy.

V usage is TRBV10-3 and J usage is TRBJ1-1; unclear D gene. Trimming took 6 bases from V and 4 from J, leaving 15 bases between them. The germline V gene has CDR1 ENHRY and CDR2 SYGVKD. CDR3 length: 14 amino acids. CDR3 loop: CAIRRGVPSTEAFF. CDR3 sequence (DNA): TGTGCCATCAGACGCGGAGTTCCTAGCACTGAAGCTTTCTTT.

The chain has TRBV6-6 and TRBJ2-7; D gene ambiguous. Germline V lookup: CDR1 MNHNY, CDR2 SVGAGI (reference sequence). There are 15 residues in the CDR3. V shed 6 bases and J shed 0 bases, with 15 bases lying between them. The CDR3 reads CASSPQGYSSYEQYF. DNA of the CDR3: TGTGCCAGCAGCCCGCAAGGTTACTCCTCCTACGAGCAGTACTTC.

This clonotype was seen a few times. This chain uses TRBV7-9 with TRBJ1-3; 8 bases are shared with TRBD1. Germline V gene data show CDR1 as SEHNR and CDR2 as FQNEAQ (reference sequence). The CDR3 sequence is 16 residues long. V lost 5 bases, J lost 0 bases, and 6 bases stayed unmatched. Written as DNA, the CDR3 is TGTGCCAGCAGCCCCGGACAGGGAGTCTCTGGAAACACCATATATTTT. Its protein is CASSPGQGVSGNTIYF.

The chain combines TRBV9 with TRBJ1-1, with D possibly TRBD1 on 5 matching bases. CDR1 and CDR2 (germline): SGDLS, YYNGEE. CDR3 size: 12 residues. The germline V and J ends were trimmed by 3 bases and 5 bases, with 8 bases remaining between them. For the CDR3, the DNA is TGTGCCAGCAGCGGGGGCGGTACTGAAGCTTTCTTT. Protein: CASSGGGTEAFF.

This clonotype was observed a few times. J is TRBJ1-4 and V is TRBV2; weak D call: TRBD1 (6 bases). The length of the CDR3 is 12 residues. Germline V lookup: CDR1 SNHLY, CDR2 FYNNEI. Trimming took 5 bases from V and 8 from J, leaving 9 bases between them. The CDR3 DNA reads as TGTGCCAGCAGTCCCGGACAGGAAAAACTGTTTTTT. Protein sequence: CASSPGQEKLFF.

In this sample, this clonotype turned up once. The chain couples TRBV11-2 to TRBJ2-7; 9 nucleotides line up with TRBD2. V gave up 8 bases and J gave up 4 bases; unmatched junction bases: 12. Germline CDR1 reads SGHAT; CDR2 reads FQNNGV. The CDR3 extends over 15 amino acids. The CDR3 region is CASQLTSGGIYEQYF. The CDR3, as DNA: TGTGCCAGCCAGCTTACGAGCGGGGGGATATACGAGCAGTACTTC. Variable domain in full (rest from reference TRBV11-2 and TRBJ2-7): EAGVAQSPRYKIIEKRQSVAFWCNPISGHATLYWYQQILGQGPKLLIQFQNNGVVDDSQLPKDRFSAERLKGVDSTLKIQPAKLEDSAVYLCASQLTSGGIYEQYFGPGTRLTVT.

The gene calls are TRBV12-3 or TRBV12-4 and TRBJ2-5; D unclear. CDR3 length: 13 residues. Trimming pared 8 bases from V and 3 bases from J, leaving 13 bases between. The CDR3: CASEPAAKETQYF. In DNA, the CDR3 is TGTGCCAGCGAGCCGGCTGCGAAAGAGACCCAGTACTTC.

This clonotype was counted a few times. V and J are TRBV20-1 and TRBJ1-4, with D maybe TRBD1 (5 bases). V lost 6 bases and J lost 8, with 19 bases in between. Germline V lookup: CDR1 DFQATT, CDR2 SNEGSKA (reference sequence). The CDR3 runs 14 residues. In DNA, the CDR3 is TGCAGTGCGATAGCCGGGACGGGGCAGGAAAAACTGTTTTTT. Encoded protein: CSAIAGTGQEKLFF.

Only a few counts were recorded for this clonotype. The chain has TRBV12-3 or TRBV12-4 and TRBJ2-5; D uncertain. This CDR3 contains 16 residues. Trimming shortened V by 1 base and J by 5 bases, and 17 bases separated the two germline ends. The CDR3 DNA sequence: TGTGCCAGCAGTTTAGAGTTGGCCAGCTTAGGCGAGACCCAGTACTTC. Translation: CASSLELASLGETQYF.

The chain has TRBV29-1 and TRBJ2-7; D could derive from TRBD1 or TRBD2 (6 bases each). V was clipped by 2 bases and J by 1 base, with 15 bases between them. Germline V lookup: CDR1 SQVTM, CDR2 ANQGSEA. The CDR3 spans 15 residues. DNA of the CDR3: TGCAGCGTTGAAACTTACGGGGGCCTATCCTACGAGCAGTACTTC. Residues: CSVETYGGLSYEQYF.

This clonotype has just a few counts. This chain connects TRBV15 to TRBJ2-6; D is uncertain. The CDR3 totals 16 residues. V was clipped by 9 bases and J by 0 bases, with 15 bases between them. Germline-derived CDR1 and CDR2 are LNHNV and YYDKDF (reference sequence). The CDR3 DNA reads as TGTGCCACTCAATCCGGATTTAACTCTGGGGCCAACGTCCTGACTTTC. Protein sequence: CATQSGFNSGANVLTF.

The chain uses TRBV5-1 and TRBJ2-2; D unclear. The V end was cut by 3 bases, the J end by 2 bases, with 8 bases between. The CDR3 length is 14 residues. Germline CDR1 and CDR2: SGHRS and YFSETQ. The CDR3 here is CASSSEANTGELFF. The CDR3 coding sequence is TGCGCCAGCAGCTCCGAAGCAAACACCGGGGAGCTGTTTTTT.

Only a few counts were recorded for this clonotype. The V and J genes are TRBV7-2 and TRBJ2-7; D unresolved. This CDR3 contains 15 residues. V lost 8 bases and J 1 base, leaving 18 bases between the germline ends. Germline CDR1 SGHTA, CDR2 FQGNSA. The CDR3 reads CASSPPTGQSYEQYF. The CDR3 DNA sequence: TGTGCCAGCTCACCACCTACCGGGCAGTCCTACGAGCAGTACTTC.

Notes on this clonotype: A read error may account for a junction end that differs from germline. The V gene is TRBV5-1, the J gene TRBJ1-1, with D possibly matching TRBD1 (6 bases). Germline assignment: CDR1 SGHRS and CDR2 YFSETQ. CDR3 length: 13 residues. Written as DNA, the CDR3 is TGCGCCAGCAGAACAGGACAGAACACTGAAGCTTCCTTT. Its protein product is CASRTGQNTEASF.

The V gene is TRBV5-1, the J gene TRBJ2-7; 8 nucleotides align to TRBD2. This CDR3 has 14 residues. CDR1 SGHRS and CDR2 YFSETQ come from the germline V gene. J lost 3 bases, V lost 7 bases, and 9 bases had no gene match. The DNA for the CDR3 is TGCGCCAGCGGGAGACTAGCGAAAAACTACGAGCAGTACTTC. Translation: CASGRLAKNYEQYF. Full variable domain (rest looked up from reference TRBV5-1 and TRBJ2-7): KAGVTQTPRYLIKTRGQQVTLSCSPISGHRSVSWYQQTPGQGLQFLFEYFSETQRNKGNFPGRFSGRQFSNSRSEMNVSTLELGDSALYLCASGRLAKNYEQYFGPGTRLTVT.

The V gene is TRBV24-1, the J gene TRBJ2-2, with D possibly matching TRBD1 (5 bases). V was shortened by 2 bases and J by 3 bases, with 12 bases between the two germline ends. The CDR3 sequence is 16 residues long. Germline-derived CDR1 and CDR2 are KGHDR and SFDVKD. CDR3 amino acids: CATSDSTVVDTGELFF. CDR3 DNA sequence: TGTGCCACCAGTGATTCGACAGTGGTGGACACCGGGGAGCTGTTTTTT.

This chain uses TRBV6-5 with TRBJ1-1; a possible D gene is TRBD1 (5 bases). From germline, CDR1 is MNHEY and CDR2 SVGAGI. Deletions cut 5 bases from V and 10 bases from J, with 20 bases between. This CDR3 contains 14 residues. In DNA form, the CDR3 reads TGTGCCAGCAGTCGCCCCCGGGACGGGAGAGGAGCTTTCTTT. This codes for CASSRPRDGRGAFF.

This clonotype was found many times. V and J are TRBV10-3 and TRBJ2-7; D assignment may be TRBD1 or TRBD2 (5 bases each). This CDR3 spans 12 amino acids. With 11 bases removed from V and 1 base from J, the gap between germline ends came to 12 bases. The V gene's germline CDR1 is ENHRY and CDR2 SYGVKD. DNA of the CDR3: TGTGCCGCCCGGGACGGATCCTACGAGCAGTACTTC. This sequence encodes CAARDGSYEQYF.

The rearrangement links TRBV7-9 to TRBJ2-5; D perhaps matches TRBD1 (6 bases). CDR3 length: 14 residues. Trimming took 1 base from V and 3 from J, leaving 9 bases between them. The germline V gene encodes CDR1 SEHNR and CDR2 FQNEAQ (reference sequence). CDR3 region: CASSLGAGEETQYF. The DNA for the CDR3 is TGTGCCAGCAGCTTAGGGGCAGGGGAAGAGACCCAGTACTTC.

This clonotype was seen a handful of times. The chain recombines TRBV12-3 or TRBV12-4 with TRBJ2-7; 7 bases line up with TRBD1. With 5 bases clipped from V and 5 bases from J, the junction kept 6 bases outside the gene matches. The CDR3 consists of 13 residues. In nucleotides, the CDR3 is TGTGCCAGCAGTCTTGACAGGGCTGACGAGCAGTACTTC. Translating gives CASSLDRADEQYF.

About this clonotype: Compared with germline, one end of the junction differs, possibly owing to a read error. The CDR3 DNA reads as TGTGTCAGCAGCCTAACCCGGACTAGCGTAATCTACGAGCAGTACTTC. Translating gives CVSSLTRTSVIYEQYF. The rearrangement links TRBV7-2 to TRBJ2-7; 9 bases align to TRBD2. Germline lookup yields CDR1 SGHTA and CDR2 FQGNSA. The CDR3 sequence is 16 residues long.

V is TRBV2 and J is TRBJ2-7, with D perhaps matching TRBD1 or TRBD2 (5 bases each). The germline CDR1 and CDR2 sequences are SNHLY and FYNNEI. The CDR3 covers 14 residues. Trimming left V 11 bases short and J 2 bases short, with 19 bases between. Here the CDR3 reads CAGGRGPGPYEQYF. CDR3 DNA sequence: TGTGCCGGAGGAAGGGGACCGGGCCCCTACGAGCAGTACTTC.

This clonotype was detected only a few times. The rearrangement links TRBV7-3 to TRBJ1-2; D is possibly TRBD1 (6 bases). Per the germline V gene, CDR1 is SGHTA and CDR2 is FQGTGA. The CDR3 consists of 13 residues. V was trimmed by 5 bases and J by 7 bases, leaving 14 bases between them. This CDR3 reads CASSTHRVIGYTF. CDR3 nucleotide sequence: TGTGCCAGCAGCACTCACAGGGTAATTGGCTACACCTTC.

This clonotype came up a few times. The chain employs TRBV5-8 and TRBJ2-7; D is ambiguous. Trimming cost V 0 bases and J 1 base, with 8 bases left between them. The length of the CDR3 is 14 residues. Germline CDR1 SGHTS, CDR2 YDEGEE. The CDR3 DNA sequence: TGTGCCAGCAGCTTGGAGGGAACATCCTACGAGCAGTACTTC. It encodes CASSLEGTSYEQYF.